The 2 T cell receptor beta chains in this list originate from one sample, sequenced in a study of TIL therapy for anti-PD-1-resistant metastatic lung cancer (dated by TCRdb to the early 2020s). TCR beta CDR3 regions were amplified from genomic DNA by bias-controlled multiplex PCR with the immunoSEQ v3 hsTCRB kit. TCRdb provides this immuneACCESS table in a form limited to in-frame rearrangements. Some clones are lacking; in checked studies, under half of them reflect an unresolved V gene, and why the rest are absent is not known. A total of 50,000 to 70,000 clones appear in this sample, 69% of them only once. Roughly 6.6% of the sample is in the top ten clones. Taken with the paper, the label for time point translates to: pre-treatment sample, taken before nivolumab and TIL therapy. The sample here was blood, taken at baseline. These receptors came from a person aged 25-85 years with non-small cell lung cancer.

V is TRBV5-1 and J is TRBJ1-2; 9 nucleotides align to TRBD1. The germline V gene has CDR1 SGHRS and CDR2 YFSETQ. The trim removed 4 bases at V and 8 bases at J, leaving 12 bases unmatched. This CDR3 region has 15 residues. The CDR3 sequence is CASSVLPGTGSGYTF. CDR3 bases: TGCGCCAGCAGCGTACTTCCCGGGACAGGGAGCGGCTACACCTTC.

This chain connects TRBV2 to TRBJ1-4; the D gene is possibly TRBD1 (5 bases). The CDR3 runs to 11 residues. Trimming removed 7 bases from V and 8 bases from J, with 8 bases in between. CDR1 and CDR2 from the germline V gene are SNHLY and FYNNEI. CDR3 in amino acids: CASKGWEKLFF. DNA of the CDR3: TGTGCCAGCAAGGGGTGGGAAAAACTGTTTTTT.